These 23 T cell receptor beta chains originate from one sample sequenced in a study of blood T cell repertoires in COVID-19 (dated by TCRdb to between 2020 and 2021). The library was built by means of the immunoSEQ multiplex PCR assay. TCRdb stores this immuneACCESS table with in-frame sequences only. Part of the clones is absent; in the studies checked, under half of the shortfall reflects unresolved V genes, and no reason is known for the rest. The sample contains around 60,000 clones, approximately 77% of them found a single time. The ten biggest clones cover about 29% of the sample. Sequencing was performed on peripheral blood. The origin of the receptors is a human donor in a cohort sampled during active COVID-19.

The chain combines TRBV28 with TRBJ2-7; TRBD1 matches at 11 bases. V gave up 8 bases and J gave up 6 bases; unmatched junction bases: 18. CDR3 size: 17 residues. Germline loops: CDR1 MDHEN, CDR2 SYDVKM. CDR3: CASWSGTGGRNPREQYF. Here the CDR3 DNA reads TGTGCCAGCTGGAGCGGGACAGGGGGTAGGAACCCTCGCGAGCAGTACTTC.

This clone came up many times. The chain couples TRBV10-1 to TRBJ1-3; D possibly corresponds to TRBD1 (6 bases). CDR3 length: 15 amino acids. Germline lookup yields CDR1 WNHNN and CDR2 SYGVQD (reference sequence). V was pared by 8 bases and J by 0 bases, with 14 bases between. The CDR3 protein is CASRDRLDSGNTIYF. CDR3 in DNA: TGCGCCAGCCGCGACAGGTTGGACTCTGGAAACACCATATATTTT.

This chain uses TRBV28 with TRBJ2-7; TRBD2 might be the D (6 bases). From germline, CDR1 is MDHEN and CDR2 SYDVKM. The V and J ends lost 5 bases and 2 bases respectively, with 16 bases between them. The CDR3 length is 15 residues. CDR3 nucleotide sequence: TGTGCCAGCAGTCGCCCGTCCGGGAGAACCTACGAGCAGTACTTC. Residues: CASSRPSGRTYEQYF.

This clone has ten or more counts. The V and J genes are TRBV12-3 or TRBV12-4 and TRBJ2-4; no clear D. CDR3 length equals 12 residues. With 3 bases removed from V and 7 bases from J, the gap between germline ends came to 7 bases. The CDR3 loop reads CASSFGSNIQYF. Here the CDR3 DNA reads TGTGCCAGCAGTTTCGGGTCGAACATTCAGTACTTC.

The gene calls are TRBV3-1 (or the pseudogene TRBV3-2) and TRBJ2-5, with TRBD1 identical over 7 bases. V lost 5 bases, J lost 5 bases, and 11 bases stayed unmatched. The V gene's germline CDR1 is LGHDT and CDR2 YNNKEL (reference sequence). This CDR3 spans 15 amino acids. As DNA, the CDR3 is TGTGCCAGCAGCTCCCGGACAGGCGGTGGGGAGACCCAGTACTTC. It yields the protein CASSSRTGGGETQYF.

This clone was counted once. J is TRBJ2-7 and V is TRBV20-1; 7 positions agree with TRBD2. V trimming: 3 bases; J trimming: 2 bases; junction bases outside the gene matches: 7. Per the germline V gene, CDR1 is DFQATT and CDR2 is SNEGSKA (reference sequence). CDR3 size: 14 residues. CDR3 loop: CSASESGATYEQYF. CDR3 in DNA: TGCAGTGCTAGTGAGAGCGGGGCTACCTACGAGCAGTACTTC.

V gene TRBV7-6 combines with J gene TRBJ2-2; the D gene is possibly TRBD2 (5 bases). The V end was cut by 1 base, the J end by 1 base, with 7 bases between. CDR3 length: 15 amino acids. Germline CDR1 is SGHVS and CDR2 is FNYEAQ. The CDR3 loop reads CASSLGGQNTGELFF. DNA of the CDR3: TGTGCCAGCAGCTTAGGCGGGCAGAACACCGGGGAGCTGTTTTTT.

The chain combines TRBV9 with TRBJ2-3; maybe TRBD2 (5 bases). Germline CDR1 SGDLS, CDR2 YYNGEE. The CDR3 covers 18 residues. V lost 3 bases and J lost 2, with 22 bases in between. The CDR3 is CASSAASGGFRHTDTQYF. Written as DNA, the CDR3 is TGTGCCAGCAGCGCCGCATCGGGCGGGTTTAGGCACACAGATACGCAGTATTTT.

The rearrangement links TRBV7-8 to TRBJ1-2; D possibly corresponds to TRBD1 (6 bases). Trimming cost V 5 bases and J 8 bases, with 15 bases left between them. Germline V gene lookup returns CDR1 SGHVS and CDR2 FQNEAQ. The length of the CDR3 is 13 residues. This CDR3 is CASSPGQHLGYTF. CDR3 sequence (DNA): TGTGCCAGCAGCCCCGGACAGCACCTAGGCTACACCTTC.

The CDR3 DNA reads TGTGCCAGCAGCTCGAGGGGGGGCGCCGGGCTGAACACTGAAGCTTTCTTT. Its protein is CASSSRGGAGLNTEAFF. The V and J genes are TRBV11-2 and TRBJ1-1, with D possibly matching TRBD1 (6 bases). CDR3 length: 17 amino acids. Looked up from germline, CDR1 is SGHAT and CDR2 is FQNNGV. V was cut by 4 bases and J by 0 bases, with 18 bases left in between.

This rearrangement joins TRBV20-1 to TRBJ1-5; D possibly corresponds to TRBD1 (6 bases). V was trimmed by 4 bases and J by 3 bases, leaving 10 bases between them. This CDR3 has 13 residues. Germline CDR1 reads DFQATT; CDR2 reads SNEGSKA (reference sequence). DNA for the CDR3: TGCAGTGCTATTGACAGGTCCAATCAGCCCCAGCATTTT. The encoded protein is CSAIDRSNQPQHF.

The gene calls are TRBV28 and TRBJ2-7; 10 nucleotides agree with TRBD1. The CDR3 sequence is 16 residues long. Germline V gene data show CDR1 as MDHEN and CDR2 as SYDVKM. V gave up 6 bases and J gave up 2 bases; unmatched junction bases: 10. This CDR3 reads CASSQPPGQGTYEQYF. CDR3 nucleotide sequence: TGTGCCAGCAGCCAACCACCGGGACAGGGGACCTACGAGCAGTACTTC.

The CDR3 spells CASRSRDREGETQYF. CDR3 nucleotides: TGTGCCAGCAGATCCCGGGACAGGGAGGGAGAGACCCAGTACTTC. This chain uses TRBV7-9 with TRBJ2-5, with 9 bases aligning to TRBD1. Germline V CDR1 and CDR2: SEHNR, FQNEAQ (reference sequence). This CDR3 spans 15 amino acids. V shed 6 bases, J shed 4 bases, and the junction held 9 bases outside the gene matches.

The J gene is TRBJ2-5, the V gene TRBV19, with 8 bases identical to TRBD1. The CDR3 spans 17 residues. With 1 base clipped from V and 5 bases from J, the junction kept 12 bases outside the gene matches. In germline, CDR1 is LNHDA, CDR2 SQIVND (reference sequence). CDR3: CASSIGAFRGRSETQYF. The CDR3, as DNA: TGTGCCAGTAGTATAGGAGCTTTCAGGGGGCGGTCGGAGACCCAGTACTTC.

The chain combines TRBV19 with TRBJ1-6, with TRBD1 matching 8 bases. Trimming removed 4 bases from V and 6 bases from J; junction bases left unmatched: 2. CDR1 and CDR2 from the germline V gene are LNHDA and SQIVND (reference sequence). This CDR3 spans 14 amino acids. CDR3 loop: CASSTGGFNSPLHF. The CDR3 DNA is TGTGCCAGTAGTACAGGGGGCTTTAATTCACCCCTCCACTTT.

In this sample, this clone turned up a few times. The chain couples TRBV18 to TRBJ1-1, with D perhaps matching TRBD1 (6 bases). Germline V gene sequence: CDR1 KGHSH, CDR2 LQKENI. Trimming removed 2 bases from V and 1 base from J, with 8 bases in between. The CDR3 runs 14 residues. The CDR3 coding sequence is TGTGCCAGCTCACCAGCAGGGGCGAACACTGAAGCTTTCTTT. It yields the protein CASSPAGANTEAFF.

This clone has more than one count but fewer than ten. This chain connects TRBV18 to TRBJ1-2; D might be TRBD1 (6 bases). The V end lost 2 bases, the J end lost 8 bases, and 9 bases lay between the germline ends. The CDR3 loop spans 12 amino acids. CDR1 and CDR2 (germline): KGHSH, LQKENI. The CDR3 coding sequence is TGTGCCAGCTCACCAACAGGGAGCGGCTACACCTTC. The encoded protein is CASSPTGSGYTF.

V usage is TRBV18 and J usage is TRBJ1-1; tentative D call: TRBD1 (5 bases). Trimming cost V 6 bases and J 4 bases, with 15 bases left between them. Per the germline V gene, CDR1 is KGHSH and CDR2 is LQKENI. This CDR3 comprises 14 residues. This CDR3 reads CASSSNQGGTEAFF. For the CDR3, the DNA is TGTGCCAGCTCGTCAAACCAGGGAGGCACTGAAGCTTTCTTT.

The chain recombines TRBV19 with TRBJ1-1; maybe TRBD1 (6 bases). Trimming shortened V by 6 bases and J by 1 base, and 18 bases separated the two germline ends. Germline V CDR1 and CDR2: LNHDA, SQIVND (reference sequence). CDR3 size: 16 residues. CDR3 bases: TGTGCCAGTAGGGCGGACAGTAACAGAAAGAACACTGAAGCTTTCTTT. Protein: CASRADSNRKNTEAFF.

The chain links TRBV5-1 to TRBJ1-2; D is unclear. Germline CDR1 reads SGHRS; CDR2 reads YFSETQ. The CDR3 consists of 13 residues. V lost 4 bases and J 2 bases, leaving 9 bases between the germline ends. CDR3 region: CASSQQQNYGYTF. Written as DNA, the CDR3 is TGCGCCAGCAGCCAACAACAGAACTATGGCTACACCTTC.

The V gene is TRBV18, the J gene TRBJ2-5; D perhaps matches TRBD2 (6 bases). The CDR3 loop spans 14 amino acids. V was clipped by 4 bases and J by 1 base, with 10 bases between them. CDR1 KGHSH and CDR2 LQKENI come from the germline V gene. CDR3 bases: TGTGCCAGCTCACGCGGCGGGATCCAAGAGACCCAGTACTTC. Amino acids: CASSRGGIQETQYF.

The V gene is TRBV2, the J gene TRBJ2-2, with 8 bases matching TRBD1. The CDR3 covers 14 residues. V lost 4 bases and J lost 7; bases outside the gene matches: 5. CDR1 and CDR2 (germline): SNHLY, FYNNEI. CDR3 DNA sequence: TGTGCCAGCAGTGTACAGGGGGATGGCGGGGAGCTGTTTTTT. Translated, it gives CASSVQGDGGELFF.

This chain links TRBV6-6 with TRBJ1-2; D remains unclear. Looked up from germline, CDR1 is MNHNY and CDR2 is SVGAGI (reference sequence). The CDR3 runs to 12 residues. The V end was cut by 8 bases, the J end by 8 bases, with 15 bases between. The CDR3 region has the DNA TGTGCCAGCTCGGCCTCGGGAGACGGCTACACCTTC. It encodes CASSASGDGYTF.